This T cell receptor (beta chain) derives from a study of metastatic and nonmetastatic thyroid tumors. Study at large: Repertoire data that came from the blood and tumor or nodule tissue of malignant and benign thyroid patients were compared.

As handled by the study authors: Construction of a distant-metastasis classifier for papillary thyroid cancer relied on CDR3 differences across clinicopathological groups. Via MiXCR, TCRdb re-called the PCR reads. These V and J calls derive from TCRdb rather than the authors' analysis. The sample contains approximately 21,000 clones, about 30% of which appear only once. With regard to this clone: Its antigen remains unknown.

General study findings and limits: Malignant thyroid tumors reportedly exceeded benign nodules significantly in TCR beta diversity, with the difference appearing in blood and tumor.

Germline CDR1 MNHNS, CDR2 SASEGT. V lost 5 bases and J lost 2, with 13 bases in between. The CDR3 is 15 residues long. All patients reached thyroid surgery having received no treatment beforehand. Sequencing used tumor tissue. This receptor was identified in a male donor with papillary thyroid cancer or a benign thyroid nodule (not recorded which). Some clones in this sample may be carry-over from other donors' samples. The genes are TRBV6-1 and TRBJ1-5, with D possibly matching TRBD1 (5 bases). DNA for the CDR3: TGTGCCAGCAGTTCAGGGTACTGGGGCAATCAGCCCCAGCATTTT. This sequence encodes CASSSGYWGNQPQHF.